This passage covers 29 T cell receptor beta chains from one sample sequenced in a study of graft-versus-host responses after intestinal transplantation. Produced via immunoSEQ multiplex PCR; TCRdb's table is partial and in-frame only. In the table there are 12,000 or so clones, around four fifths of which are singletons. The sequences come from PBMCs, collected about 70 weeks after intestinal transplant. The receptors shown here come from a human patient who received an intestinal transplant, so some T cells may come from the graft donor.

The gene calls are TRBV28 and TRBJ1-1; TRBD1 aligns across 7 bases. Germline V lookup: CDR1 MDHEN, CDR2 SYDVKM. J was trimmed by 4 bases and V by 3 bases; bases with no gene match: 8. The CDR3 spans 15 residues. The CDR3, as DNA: TGTGCCAGCAGTTTGAGGGGGCCCCTGTTCACTGAAGCTTTCTTT. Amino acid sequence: CASSLRGPLFTEAFF. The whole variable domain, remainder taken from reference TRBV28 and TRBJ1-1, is DVKVTQSSRYLVKRTGEKVFLECVQDMDHENMFWYRQDPGLGLRLIYFSYDVKMKEKGDIPEGYSVSREKKERFSLILESASTNQTSMYLCASSLRGPLFTEAFFGQGTRLTVV.

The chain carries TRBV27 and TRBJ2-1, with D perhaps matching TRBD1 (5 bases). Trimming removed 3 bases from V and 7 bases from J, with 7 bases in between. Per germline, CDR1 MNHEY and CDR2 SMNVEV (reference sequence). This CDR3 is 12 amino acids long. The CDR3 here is CASSLAGNEQFF. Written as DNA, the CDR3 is TGTGCCAGCAGTTTGGCAGGGAATGAGCAGTTCTTC.

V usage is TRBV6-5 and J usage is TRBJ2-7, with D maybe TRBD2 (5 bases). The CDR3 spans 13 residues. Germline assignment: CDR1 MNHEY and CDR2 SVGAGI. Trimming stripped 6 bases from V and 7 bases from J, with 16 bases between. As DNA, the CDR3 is TGTGCCAGCAGCCTCGGACTGCCTGGGGAGCAGTACTTC. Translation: CASSLGLPGEQYF.

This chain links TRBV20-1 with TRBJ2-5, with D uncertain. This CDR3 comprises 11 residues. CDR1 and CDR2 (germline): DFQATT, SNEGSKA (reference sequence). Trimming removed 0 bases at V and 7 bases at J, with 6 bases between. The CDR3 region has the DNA TGCAGTGCTAGAGATTCAAGGACCCAGTACTTC. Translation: CSARDSRTQYF.

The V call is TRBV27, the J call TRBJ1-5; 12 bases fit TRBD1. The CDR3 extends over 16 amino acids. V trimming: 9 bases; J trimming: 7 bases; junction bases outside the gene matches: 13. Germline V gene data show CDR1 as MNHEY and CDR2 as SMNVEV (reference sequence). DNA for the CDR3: TGTGCCAGTGCCCCGGGACAGGGGGCGCCGAGGCAGCCCCAGCATTTT. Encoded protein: CASAPGQGAPRQPQHF.

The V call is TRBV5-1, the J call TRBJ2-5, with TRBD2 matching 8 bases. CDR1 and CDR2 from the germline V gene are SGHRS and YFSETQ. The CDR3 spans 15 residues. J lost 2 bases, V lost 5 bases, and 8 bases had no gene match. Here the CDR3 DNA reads TGCGCCAGCAGAAACGGACTAGCCGCTCAAGAGACCCAGTACTTC. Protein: CASRNGLAAQETQYF.

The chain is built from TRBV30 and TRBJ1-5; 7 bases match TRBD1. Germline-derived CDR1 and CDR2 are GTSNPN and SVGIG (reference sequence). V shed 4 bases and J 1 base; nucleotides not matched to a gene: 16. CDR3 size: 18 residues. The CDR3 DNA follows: TGTGCCTGGACTCCGGCGACAGGGAGTTTCGACAGCAATCAGCCCCAGCATTTT. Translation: CAWTPATGSFDSNQPQHF. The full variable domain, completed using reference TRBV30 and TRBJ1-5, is SQTIHQWPATLVQPVGSPLSLECTVEGTSNPNLYWYRQAAGRGLQLLFYSVGIGQISSEVPQNLSASRPQDRQFILSSKKLLLSDSGFYLCAWTPATGSFDSNQPQHFGDGTRLSIL.

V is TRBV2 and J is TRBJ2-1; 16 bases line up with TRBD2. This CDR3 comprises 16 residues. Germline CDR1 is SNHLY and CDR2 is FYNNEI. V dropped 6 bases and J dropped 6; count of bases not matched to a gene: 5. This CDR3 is CASSWGLAGGPNEQFF. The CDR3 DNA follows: TGTGCCAGCAGCTGGGGACTAGCGGGAGGGCCCAATGAGCAGTTCTTC. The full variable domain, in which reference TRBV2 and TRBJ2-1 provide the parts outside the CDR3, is EPEVTQTPSHQVTQMGQEVILRCVPISNHLYFYWYRQILGQKVEFLVSFYNNEISEKSEIFDDQFSVERPDGSNFTLKIRSTKLEDSAMYFCASSWGLAGGPNEQFFGPGTRLTVL.

CDR3 in DNA: TGTGCCAGTAGTTCGGGTCAGCCCCAGCATTTT. Protein sequence: CASSSGQPQHF. The chain combines TRBV19 with TRBJ1-5; D gene uncertain. The CDR3 is 11 amino acids. The V gene lost 5 bases and the J gene lost 6 bases, with 5 bases spanning the gap. CDR1 is LNHDA, CDR2 SQIVND, per germline (reference sequence). The full variable domain, completed using reference TRBV19 and TRBJ1-5, is DGGITQSPKYLFRKEGQNVTLSCEQNLNHDAMYWYRQDPGQGLRLIYYSQIVNDFQKGDIAEGYSVSREKKESFPLTVTSAQKNPTAFYLCASSSGQPQHFGDGTRLSIL.

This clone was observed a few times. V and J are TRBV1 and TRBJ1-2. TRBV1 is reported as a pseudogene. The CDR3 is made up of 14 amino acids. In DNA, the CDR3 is TGCACCAGCAGCCAACCCAGACGAGTCTATGGCTACACCTTC. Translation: CTSSQPRRVYGYTF.

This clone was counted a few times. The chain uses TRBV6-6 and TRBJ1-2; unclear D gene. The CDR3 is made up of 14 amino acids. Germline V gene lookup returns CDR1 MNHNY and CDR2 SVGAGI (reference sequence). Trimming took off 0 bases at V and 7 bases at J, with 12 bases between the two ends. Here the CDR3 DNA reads TGTGCCAGCAGTTACTCCGAGTCTAGCGGTGGCTACACCTTC. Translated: CASSYSESSGGYTF.

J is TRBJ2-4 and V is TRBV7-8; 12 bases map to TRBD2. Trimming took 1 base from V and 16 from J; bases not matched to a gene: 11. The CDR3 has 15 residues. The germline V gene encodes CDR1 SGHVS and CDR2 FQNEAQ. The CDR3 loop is CASSLDLTSGGKCYF. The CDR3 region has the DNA TGTGCCAGCAGCTTAGATTTGACTAGCGGGGGAAAATGCTACTTC.

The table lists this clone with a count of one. CDR3 protein: CASSLPLTGGPGELFF. CDR3 coding DNA: TGTGCCAGCAGCTTACCGTTGACAGGGGGCCCAGGGGAGCTGTTTTTT. V usage is TRBV7-8 and J usage is TRBJ2-2, with 10 bases lining up with TRBD1. After removal of 2 bases from V and 8 bases from J, the junction contained 8 bases not matched to a gene. The germline V gene has CDR1 SGHVS and CDR2 FQNEAQ. CDR3 length: 16 residues.

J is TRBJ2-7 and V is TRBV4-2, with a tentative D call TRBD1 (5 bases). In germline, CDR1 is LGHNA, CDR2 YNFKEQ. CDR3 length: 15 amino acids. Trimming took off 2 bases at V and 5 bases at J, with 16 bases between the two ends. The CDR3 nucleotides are TGTGCCAGCAGCCAACGTACAACAGGTGCCCACGAGCAGTACTTC. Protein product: CASSQRTTGAHEQYF.

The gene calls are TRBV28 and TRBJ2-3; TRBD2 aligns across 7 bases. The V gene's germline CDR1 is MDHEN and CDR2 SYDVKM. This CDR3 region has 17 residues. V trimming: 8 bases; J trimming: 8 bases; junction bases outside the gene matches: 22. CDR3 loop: CASRRFEGGQGRVTQYF. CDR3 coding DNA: TGTGCCAGCCGGCGGTTCGAGGGAGGCCAAGGGAGGGTTACGCAGTATTTT.

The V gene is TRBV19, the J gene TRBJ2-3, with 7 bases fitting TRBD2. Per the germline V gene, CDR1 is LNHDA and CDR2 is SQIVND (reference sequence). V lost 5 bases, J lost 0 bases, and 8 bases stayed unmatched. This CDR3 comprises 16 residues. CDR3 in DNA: TGTGCCAGTAGTCCCCTTGGGAGGGCCAGCACAGATACGCAGTATTTT. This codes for CASSPLGRASTDTQYF.

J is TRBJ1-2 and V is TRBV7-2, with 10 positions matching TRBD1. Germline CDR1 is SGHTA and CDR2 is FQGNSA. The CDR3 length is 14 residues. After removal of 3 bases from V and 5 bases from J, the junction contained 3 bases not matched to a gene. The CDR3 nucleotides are TGTGCCAGCAGCTTGGACAGGGGGTTATATGGCTACACCTTC. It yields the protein CASSLDRGLYGYTF.

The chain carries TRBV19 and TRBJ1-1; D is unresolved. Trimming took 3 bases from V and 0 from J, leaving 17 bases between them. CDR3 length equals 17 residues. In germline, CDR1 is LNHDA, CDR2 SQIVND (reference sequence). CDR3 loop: CASSIFGKREMNTEAFF. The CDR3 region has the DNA TGTGCCAGTAGTATTTTTGGGAAGCGCGAGATGAACACTGAAGCTTTCTTT.

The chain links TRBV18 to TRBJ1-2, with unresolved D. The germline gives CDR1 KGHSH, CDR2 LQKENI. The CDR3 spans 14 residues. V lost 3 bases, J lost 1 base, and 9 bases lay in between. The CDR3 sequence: CASSPNSNNYGYTF. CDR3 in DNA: TGTGCCAGCTCACCTAACTCTAATAACTATGGCTACACCTTC. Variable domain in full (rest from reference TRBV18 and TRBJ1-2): NAGVMQNPRHLVRRRGQEARLRCSPMKGHSHVYWYRQLPEEGLKFMVYLQKENIIDESGMPKERFSAEFPKEGPSILRIQQVVRGDSAAYFCASSPNSNNYGYTFGSGTRLTVV.

Here the CDR3 reads CASSIHGGGEQYF. CDR3 in DNA: TGTGCCAGTAGTATCCATGGGGGGGGCGAGCAGTACTTC. The chain is built from TRBV19 and TRBJ2-7, with TRBD2 matching 7 bases. The CDR3 contains 13 residues. V shed 3 bases, J shed 6 bases, and the junction held 5 bases outside the gene matches. Germline V gene lookup returns CDR1 LNHDA and CDR2 SQIVND (reference sequence).

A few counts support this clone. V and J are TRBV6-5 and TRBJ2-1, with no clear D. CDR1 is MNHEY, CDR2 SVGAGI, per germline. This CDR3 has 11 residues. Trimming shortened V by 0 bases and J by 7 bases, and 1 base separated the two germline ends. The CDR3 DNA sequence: TGTGCCAGCAGTTACTCTAATGAGCAGTTCTTC. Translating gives CASSYSNEQFF.

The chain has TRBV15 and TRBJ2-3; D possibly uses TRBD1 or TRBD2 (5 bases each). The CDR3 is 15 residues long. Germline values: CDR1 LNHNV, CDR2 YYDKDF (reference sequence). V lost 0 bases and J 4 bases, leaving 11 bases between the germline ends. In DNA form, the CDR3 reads TGTGCCACCAGCAGAGATTCTGGGGGAGCAGATACGCAGTATTTT. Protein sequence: CATSRDSGGADTQYF.

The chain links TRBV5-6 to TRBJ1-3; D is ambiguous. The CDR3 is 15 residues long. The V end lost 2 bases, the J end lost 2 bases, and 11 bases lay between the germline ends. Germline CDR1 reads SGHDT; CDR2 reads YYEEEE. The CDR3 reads CASSLGQATGNTIYF. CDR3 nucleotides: TGTGCCAGCAGCTTAGGCCAGGCCACTGGAAACACCATATATTTT.

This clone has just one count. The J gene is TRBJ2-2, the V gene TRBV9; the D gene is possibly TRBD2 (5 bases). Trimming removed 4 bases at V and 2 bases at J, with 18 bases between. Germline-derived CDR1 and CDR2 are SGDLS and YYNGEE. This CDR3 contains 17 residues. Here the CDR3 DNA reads TGTGCCAGCAGCCCACACCAAACCCCGGGAAACACCGGGGAGCTGTTTTTT. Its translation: CASSPHQTPGNTGELFF.

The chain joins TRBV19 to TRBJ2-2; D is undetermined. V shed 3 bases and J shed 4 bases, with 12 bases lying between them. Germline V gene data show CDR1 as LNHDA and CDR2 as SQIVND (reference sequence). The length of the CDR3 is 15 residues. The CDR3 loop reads CASSIGIDFTGELFF. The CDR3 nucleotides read TGTGCCAGTAGTATTGGTATCGACTTCACCGGGGAGCTGTTTTTT.

The CDR3: CASSIDGLRYNEQFF. CDR3 bases: TGTGCCAGCAGCATAGACGGACTTAGATACAATGAGCAGTTCTTC. The J gene is TRBJ2-1, the V gene TRBV7-3, with TRBD2 as a possible D gene (5 bases). CDR3 length: 15 amino acids. V dropped 5 bases and J dropped 4 bases, with 15 bases sitting between them. Germline CDR1 and CDR2: SGHTA and FQGTGA.

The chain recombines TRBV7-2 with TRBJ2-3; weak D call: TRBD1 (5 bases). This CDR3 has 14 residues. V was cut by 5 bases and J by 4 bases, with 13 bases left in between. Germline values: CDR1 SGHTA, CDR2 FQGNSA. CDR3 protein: CASSPGIAADTQYF. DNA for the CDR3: TGTGCCAGCAGCCCAGGGATAGCCGCAGATACGCAGTATTTT.

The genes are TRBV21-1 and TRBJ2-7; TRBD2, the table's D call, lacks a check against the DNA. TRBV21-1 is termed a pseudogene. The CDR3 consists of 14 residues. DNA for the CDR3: TGTGCCAGCAGCCAGGGGACTAGCGTCTACGAGCAGTACTTC. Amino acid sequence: CASSQGTSVYEQYF.

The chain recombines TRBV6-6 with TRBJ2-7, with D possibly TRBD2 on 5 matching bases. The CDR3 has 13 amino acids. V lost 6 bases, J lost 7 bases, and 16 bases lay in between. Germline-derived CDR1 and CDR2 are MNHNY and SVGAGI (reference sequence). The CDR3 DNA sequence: TGTGCCAGCAGCCTCGGACTGCCTGGGGAGCAGTACTTC. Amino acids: CASSLGLPGEQYF.